These T cell receptor beta chains were read from a single sample in a study of shared clonotypes between healthy human individuals. Data came from immunoSEQ multiplex PCR; TCRdb stores just in-frame clones and leaves some out. This table holds some 2,500,000 clones, about 90% found once. The sequencing sample was made of naive CD4+ T cells from PBMCs. The receptor source for this set is a man in his late teens or twenties in good health. Some clones in this sample may be carry-over from other donors' samples. CDR3s include the opening cysteine and the closing phenylalanine or tryptophan. The D gene is left open where the match is weak. Expanded clones are given a class, and other clones once, few, many or no size at all.

size: .; D: .; J: TRBJ1-2; V: TRBV25-1; length: 13; DNA: TGTGCCAGCAGTGGGCAGGGCGTCTATGGCTACACCTTC; CDR3: CASSGQGVYGYTF
size: .; D: TRBD1; J: TRBJ1-2; V: TRBV5-1; length: 15; DNA: TGCGCCAGCAGCTTCCCGGACAGGGTCGATAGCGGCTACACCTTC; CDR3: CASSFPDRVDSGYTF
size: .; D: TRBD1; J: TRBJ2-2; V: TRBV7-9; length: 17; DNA: TGTGCCAGCACCCTCCCCCCCGGGACAGGGAACACCGGGGAGCTGTTTTTT; CDR3: CASTLPPGTGNTGELFF
size: .; D: TRBD2; J: TRBJ2-2; V: TRBV6-5; length: 14; DNA: TGTGCCAGCAGTTCCCTAGCGGGAGTGGTGGAGCTGTTTTTT; CDR3: CASSSLAGVVELFF
size: .; D: .; J: TRBJ2-7; V: TRBV14; length: 15; DNA: TGTGCCAGCAGCCAAGTTGCAGGGGGGAGGTACGAGCAGTACTTC; CDR3: CASSQVAGGRYEQYF
size: .; D: .; J: TRBJ2-7; V: TRBV9; length: 11; DNA: TGTGCCAGCAGCCGAGGCTACGAGCAGTACTTC; CDR3: CASSRGYEQYF
size: .; D: .; J: TRBJ2-3; V: TRBV10-1; length: 15; DNA: TGCGCCAGCAGTTGGGGACGCCGAAGCACAGATACGCAGTATTTT; CDR3: CASSWGRRSTDTQYF
size: .; D: .; J: TRBJ2-1; V: TRBV18; length: 15; DNA: TGTGCCAGCTCACCTCCCCTGGGGTCCTACAATGAGCAGTTCTTC; CDR3: CASSPPLGSYNEQFF
size: .; D: .; J: TRBJ1-2; V: TRBV27; length: 13; DNA: TGTGCCAGCAGCTCCGACAGCTACTATGGCTACACCTTC; CDR3: CASSSDSYYGYTF
size: .; D: .; J: TRBJ2-7; V: TRBV27; length: 14; DNA: TGTGCCAGCAGTTTAGGAACCAGCTCCTACGAGCAGTACTTC; CDR3: CASSLGTSSYEQYF
size: .; D: TRBD2; J: TRBJ2-3; V: TRBV27; length: 14; DNA: TGTGCCAGCAGTCCGCGACTAGCGGGAGGCGCTGGGTATTTT; CDR3: CASSPRLAGGAGYF
size: .; D: .; J: TRBJ1-2; V: TRBV28; length: 15; DNA: TGTGCCAGCAGTTTAGGGTCCGCGGGTAACTATGGCTACACCTTC; CDR3: CASSLGSAGNYGYTF
size: .; D: .; J: TRBJ2-5; V: TRBV11-2; length: 15; DNA: TGTGCCAGTCGATTTCTCACAGGGATCCAAGAGACCCAGTACTTC; CDR3: CASRFLTGIQETQYF
size: .; D: .; J: TRBJ1-1; V: TRBV5-1; length: 13; DNA: TGCGCCAGCAGCTCGGAGCTGAACACTGAAGCTTTCTTT; CDR3: CASSSELNTEAFF
size: .; D: .; J: TRBJ1-1; V: TRBV9; length: 15; DNA: TGTGCCAGCAGCGTAGTACGGGGCTTGAACACTGAAGCTTTCTTT; CDR3: CASSVVRGLNTEAFF
size: .; D: .; J: TRBJ2-2; V: TRBV7-9; length: 15; DNA: TGTGCCAGCAGCTTAGGGGGCATTGGGGCCGGGGAGCTGTTTTTT; CDR3: CASSLGGIGAGELFF
size: .; D: .; J: TRBJ1-2; V: TRBV5-1; length: 15; DNA: TGCGCCAGCAGCTTGGTACCCGCAGGGGCCTATGGCTACACCTTC; CDR3: CASSLVPAGAYGYTF
size: .; D: TRBD2; J: TRBJ2-7; V: TRBV27; length: 14; DNA: TGTGCCAGCAGTGCGTGGGACTACGTTTCCGAGCAGTACTTC; CDR3: CASSAWDYVSEQYF
size: once; D: .; J: TRBJ2-1; V: TRBV28; length: 14; DNA: TGTGCCACTGTACAGCCTTCCTCCTACAATGAGCAGTTCTTC; CDR3: CATVQPSSYNEQFF
size: .; D: TRBD2; J: TRBJ2-3; V: TRBV10-1; length: 16; DNA: TGCGCCAGCAGTTCCACCAAGCGGGAGACGGCTGATACGCAGTATTTT; CDR3: CASSSTKRETADTQYF
size: .; D: .; J: TRBJ1-2; V: TRBV4-1; length: 14; DNA: TGCGCCAGCAGCCAGGACACTTTGAGCCCTGGCTACACCTTC; CDR3: CASSQDTLSPGYTF
size: .; D: .; J: TRBJ1-6; V: TRBV20-1; length: 11; DNA: TGCAGTGCTAGAGGGACCTCACCCCTCCACTTT; CDR3: CSARGTSPLHF
size: .; D: .; J: TRBJ2-1; V: TRBV11-3; length: 13; DNA: TGTGCCAGCAGCTTGGAAAGGTGGAATGAGCAGTTCTTC; CDR3: CASSLERWNEQFF
size: .; D: .; J: TRBJ1-1; V: TRBV11-2; length: 14; DNA: TGTGCCAGCAGCTTAGATGGGGCCGTGATTGAAGCTTTCTTT; CDR3: CASSLDGAVIEAFF
size: .; D: TRBD1; J: TRBJ2-7; V: TRBV2; length: 14; DNA: TGTGCCAGCAGGGAGGACAGGACGTCCTACGAGCAGTACTTC; CDR3: CASREDRTSYEQYF
size: .; D: TRBD1; J: TRBJ1-2; V: TRBV5-6; length: 15; DNA: TGTGCCAGCAGCATACCGGGACAGGGGAACTATGGCTACACCTTC; CDR3: CASSIPGQGNYGYTF
size: .; D: .; J: TRBJ1-2; V: TRBV10-3; length: 12; DNA: TGTGCCATCACCGGGATAGCAGATGGCTACACCTTC; CDR3: CAITGIADGYTF
size: .; D: .; J: TRBJ1-2; V: TRBV15; length: 13; DNA: TGTGCCACCAGCATCGGGCCACGAGATGGCTACACCTTC; CDR3: CATSIGPRDGYTF
size: .; D: TRBD2; J: TRBJ2-3; V: TRBV28; length: 17; DNA: TGTGCCAGCAGTCCTATGACTAGCGGGAGGGCGTCAGATACGCAGTATTTT; CDR3: CASSPMTSGRASDTQYF
size: .; D: .; J: TRBJ2-5; V: TRBV28; length: 13; DNA: TGTGCCAGCAGCCGGGACTTTGGGGAGACCCAGTACTTC; CDR3: CASSRDFGETQYF
size: once; D: .; J: TRBJ2-2; V: TRBV28; length: 12; DNA: TGTGCCAGCAGTTTTGGGGGCGGGGAGCTGTTTTTT; CDR3: CASSFGGGELFF
size: .; D: TRBD2; J: TRBJ2-7; V: TRBV4-2; length: 17; DNA: TGTGCCAGCAGCCAAGGTTTGGGACTAGCGGGAGAGAACGAGCAGTACTTC; CDR3: CASSQGLGLAGENEQYF
size: few; D: .; J: TRBJ1-1; V: TRBV11-2; length: 14; DNA: TGTGCCAGCAGCTTATCCAGGGGACTCACTGAAGCTTTCTTT; CDR3: CASSLSRGLTEAFF
size: .; D: .; J: TRBJ2-7; V: TRBV10-2; length: 15; DNA: TGCGCCAGCAGCATCGGGGGCCCCCCGGCCTACGAGCAGTACTTC; CDR3: CASSIGGPPAYEQYF
size: .; D: TRBD1; J: TRBJ2-6; V: TRBV7-3; length: 17; DNA: TGTGCCAGCAGCTTACCTGGGACAGACTCTGGGGCCAACGTCCTGACTTTC; CDR3: CASSLPGTDSGANVLTF
size: .; D: .; J: TRBJ1-1; V: TRBV28; length: 13; DNA: TGTGCCAGCACCTGGACGGCGAACACTGAAGCTTTCTTT; CDR3: CASTWTANTEAFF
size: .; D: TRBD1; J: TRBJ1-2; V: TRBV28; length: 15; DNA: TGTGCCAGCAGTTCACCCGGGACAGGTCATGATGGCTACACCTTC; CDR3: CASSSPGTGHDGYTF
size: .; D: TRBD1; J: TRBJ1-2; V: TRBV7-9; length: 17; DNA: TGTGCCAGCAGCTTAAATATCGACAGGGGGCGCGGAGCCGGCTACACCTTC; CDR3: CASSLNIDRGRGAGYTF
size: .; D: TRBD1; J: TRBJ2-7; V: TRBV28; length: 14; DNA: TGTGCCAGCAGCCCCTTAGACAGGGCCTACGAGCAGTACTTC; CDR3: CASSPLDRAYEQYF
size: .; D: .; J: TRBJ1-1; V: TRBV19; length: 14; DNA: TGTGCCAGTAGTCGTGGGTTCGGGAACACTGAAGCTTTCTTT; CDR3: CASSRGFGNTEAFF
size: .; D: TRBD1; J: TRBJ2-1; V: TRBV15; length: 15; DNA: TGTGCCACCAGCAGACCGGCAGGACAGGGGACTGAGCAGTTCTTC; CDR3: CATSRPAGQGTEQFF
size: .; D: .; J: TRBJ2-1; V: TRBV5-1; length: 14; DNA: TGCGCCAGCAGCGTCAGTGGGTCCTACAATGAGCAGTTCTTC; CDR3: CASSVSGSYNEQFF
size: .; D: TRBD1; J: TRBJ2-7; V: TRBV15; length: 15; DNA: TGTGCCACCAGCAGAGAACCGGGACAGGGTTACGAGCAGTACTTC; CDR3: CATSREPGQGYEQYF
size: .; D: .; J: TRBJ1-2; V: TRBV7-9; length: 13; DNA: TGTGCCAGCAGTCAAGACGGTGGGGGAGGCTACACCTTC; CDR3: CASSQDGGGGYTF
size: .; D: .; J: TRBJ2-5; V: TRBV30; length: 12; DNA: TGTGCCTGGGGTACAGGACCAGAGACCCAGTACTTC; CDR3: CAWGTGPETQYF
size: .; D: TRBD1; J: TRBJ1-1; V: TRBV2; length: 17; DNA: TGTGCCAGCATACCGGGACAGGGGAAACAATTGAACACTGAAGCTTTCTTT; CDR3: CASIPGQGKQLNTEAFF
size: .; D: .; J: TRBJ2-1; V: TRBV28; length: 16; DNA: TGTGCCAGCAGACGACCCTGGGGGAACTATCTAGGTGAGCAGTTCTTC; CDR3: CASRRPWGNYLGEQFF
size: .; D: TRBD1; J: TRBJ1-4; V: TRBV28; length: 13; DNA: TGTGCCACGAACCGGGACAGGGCGGAAAAACTGTTTTTT; CDR3: CATNRDRAEKLFF
size: .; D: TRBD1; J: TRBJ2-7; V: TRBV5-1; length: 14; DNA: TGCGCCAGCAGCGTAGACAGGGCCCCCTACGAGCAGTACTTC; CDR3: CASSVDRAPYEQYF
size: .; D: .; J: TRBJ2-5; V: TRBV5-1; length: 15; DNA: TGCGCCAGCAGCTTTCTTCAGACGGACCAAGAGACCCAGTACTTC; CDR3: CASSFLQTDQETQYF
size: .; D: .; J: TRBJ2-7; V: TRBV5-6; length: 15; DNA: TGTGCCAGCAGCTTGGACAGGGGAGGGGGCCACGAGCAGTACTTC; CDR3: CASSLDRGGGHEQYF
size: .; D: TRBD1; J: TRBJ2-1; V: TRBV19; length: 15; DNA: TGTGCCAGTAGTCCCGACAGGGTCATACACGATGAGCAGTTCTTC; CDR3: CASSPDRVIHDEQFF
size: .; D: .; J: TRBJ1-1; V: TRBV15; length: 11; DNA: TGTGCCACCAGCAGGGGCACTGAAGCTTTCTTT; CDR3: CATSRGTEAFF
size: .; D: TRBD2; J: TRBJ2-1; V: TRBV7-9; length: 15; DNA: TGTGCCAGCAGCTTATTAGCGGGAGGGTACAATGAGCAGTTCTTC; CDR3: CASSLLAGGYNEQFF
size: .; D: TRBD1; J: TRBJ1-4; V: TRBV7-7; length: 14; DNA: TGTGCCAGCAGCCCGGACAGGGGTCATGAAAAACTGTTTTTT; CDR3: CASSPDRGHEKLFF
size: .; D: TRBD1; J: TRBJ1-5; V: TRBV28; length: 14; DNA: TGTGCCAGCAGCGACAGAACAGGGGATCAGCCCCAGCATTTT; CDR3: CASSDRTGDQPQHF
size: .; D: .; J: TRBJ2-1; V: TRBV2; length: 13; DNA: TGTGCCAGCAGTTCAACCGAGTACAATGAGCAGTTCTTC; CDR3: CASSSTEYNEQFF